The entry below gives a single T cell receptor beta chain sequence along with its context. This entry is derived from a study of blood T cell repertoires in COVID-19. The CDR3 contains 15 residues. Looked up from germline, CDR1 is LNHDA and CDR2 is SQIVND (reference sequence). Trimming stripped 5 bases from V and 4 bases from J, with 17 bases between. Data came from immunoSEQ multiplex PCR; TCRdb stores just in-frame clones and leaves some out. The sample has some 200,000 clones; almost 80% are singletons. The sequenced sample consisted of peripheral blood. This clonotype was sampled from a woman aged 70-85 years with acute or convalescent COVID-19. The chain combines TRBV19 with TRBJ1-1; D is ambiguous. CDR3 amino acids: CASSLTPGGGTEAFF. The CDR3 coding sequence is TGTGCCAGTAGTCTCACCCCGGGTGGAGGCACTGAAGCTTTCTTT.